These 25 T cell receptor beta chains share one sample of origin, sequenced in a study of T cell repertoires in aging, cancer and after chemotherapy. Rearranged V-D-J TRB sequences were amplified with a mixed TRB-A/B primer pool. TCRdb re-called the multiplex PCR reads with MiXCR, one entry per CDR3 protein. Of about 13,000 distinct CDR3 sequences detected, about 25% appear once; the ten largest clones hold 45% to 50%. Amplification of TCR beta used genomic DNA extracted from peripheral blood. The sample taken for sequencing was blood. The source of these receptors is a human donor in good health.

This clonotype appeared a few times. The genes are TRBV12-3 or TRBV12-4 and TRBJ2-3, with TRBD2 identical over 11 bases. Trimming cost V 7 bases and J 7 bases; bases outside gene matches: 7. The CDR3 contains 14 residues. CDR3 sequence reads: CASTSGGRSNTQYF. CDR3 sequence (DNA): TGTGCCAGCACTAGCGGGGGGAGGAGTAATACGCAGTATTTT.

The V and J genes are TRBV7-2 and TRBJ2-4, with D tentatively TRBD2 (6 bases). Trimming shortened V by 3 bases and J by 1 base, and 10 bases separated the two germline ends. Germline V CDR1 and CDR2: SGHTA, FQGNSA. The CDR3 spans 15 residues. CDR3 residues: CASSLEGPAKNIQYF. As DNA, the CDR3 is TGTGCCAGCAGCTTGGAGGGGCCCGCCAAAAACATTCAGTACTTC.

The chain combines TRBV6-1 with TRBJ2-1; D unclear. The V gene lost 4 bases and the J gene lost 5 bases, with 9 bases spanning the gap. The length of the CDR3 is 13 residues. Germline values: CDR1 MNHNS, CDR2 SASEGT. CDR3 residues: CASSAVRNNEQFF. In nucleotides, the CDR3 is TGTGCCAGCAGTGCAGTCAGAAACAATGAGCAGTTCTTC.

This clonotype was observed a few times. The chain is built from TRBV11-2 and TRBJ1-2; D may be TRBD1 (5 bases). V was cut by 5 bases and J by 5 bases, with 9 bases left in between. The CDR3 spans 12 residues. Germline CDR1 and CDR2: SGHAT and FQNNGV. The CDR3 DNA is TGTGCCAGCAGCCGAGGGGAATATGGCTACACCTTC. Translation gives CASSRGEYGYTF.

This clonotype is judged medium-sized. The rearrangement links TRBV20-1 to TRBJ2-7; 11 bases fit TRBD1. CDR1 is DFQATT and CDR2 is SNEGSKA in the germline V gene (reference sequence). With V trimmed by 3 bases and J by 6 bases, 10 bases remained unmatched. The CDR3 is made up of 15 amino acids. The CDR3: CSASRGDRGFGEQYF. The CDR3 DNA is TGCAGTGCTAGCAGGGGGGACAGGGGGTTTGGCGAGCAGTACTTC.

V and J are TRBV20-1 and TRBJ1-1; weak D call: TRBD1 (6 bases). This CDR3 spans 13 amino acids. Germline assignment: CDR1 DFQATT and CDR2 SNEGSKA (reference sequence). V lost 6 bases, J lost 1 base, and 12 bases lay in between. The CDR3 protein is CSAARGGNTEAFF. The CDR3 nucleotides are TGCAGTGCCGCAAGGGGGGGGAACACTGAAGCTTTCTTT.

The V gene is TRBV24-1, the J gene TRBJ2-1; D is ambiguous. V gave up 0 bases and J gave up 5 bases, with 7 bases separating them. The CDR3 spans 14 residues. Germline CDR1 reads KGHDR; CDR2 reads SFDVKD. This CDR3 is CATSDLDFDNEQFF. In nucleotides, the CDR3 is TGTGCCACCAGTGATTTGGACTTTGACAATGAGCAGTTCTTC.

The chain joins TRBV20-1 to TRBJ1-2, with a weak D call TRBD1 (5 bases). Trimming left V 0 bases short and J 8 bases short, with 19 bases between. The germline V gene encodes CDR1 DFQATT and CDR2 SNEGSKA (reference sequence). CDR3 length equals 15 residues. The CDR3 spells CSARDITGPERGYTF. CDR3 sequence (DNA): TGCAGTGCTAGAGATATTACAGGTCCGGAGCGGGGCTACACCTTC.

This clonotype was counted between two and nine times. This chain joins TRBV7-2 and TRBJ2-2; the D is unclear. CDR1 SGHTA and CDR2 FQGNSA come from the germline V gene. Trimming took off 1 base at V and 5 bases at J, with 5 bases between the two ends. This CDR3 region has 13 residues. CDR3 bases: TGTGCCAGCAGCTTAGTATATACCGGGGAGCTGTTTTTT. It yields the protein CASSLVYTGELFF.

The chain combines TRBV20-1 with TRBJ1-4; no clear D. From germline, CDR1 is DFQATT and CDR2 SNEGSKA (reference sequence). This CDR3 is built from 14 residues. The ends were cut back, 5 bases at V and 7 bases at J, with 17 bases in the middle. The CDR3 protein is CSARGSGLGEKLFF. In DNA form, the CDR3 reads TGCAGTGCTCGCGGCAGTGGATTAGGTGAAAAACTGTTTTTT.

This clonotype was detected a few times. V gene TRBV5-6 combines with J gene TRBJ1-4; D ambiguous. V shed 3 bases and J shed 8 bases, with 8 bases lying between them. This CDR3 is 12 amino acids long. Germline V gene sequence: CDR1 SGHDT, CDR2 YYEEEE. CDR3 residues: CASSYEQEKLFF. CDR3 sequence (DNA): TGTGCCAGCAGCTACGAACAGGAAAAACTGTTTTTT.

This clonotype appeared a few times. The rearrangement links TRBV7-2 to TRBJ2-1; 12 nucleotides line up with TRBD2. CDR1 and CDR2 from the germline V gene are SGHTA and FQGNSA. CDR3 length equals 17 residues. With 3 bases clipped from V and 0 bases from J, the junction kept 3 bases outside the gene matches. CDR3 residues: CASSLTSGGHSYNEQFF. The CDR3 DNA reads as TGTGCCAGCAGCTTGACTAGCGGGGGCCACTCCTACAATGAGCAGTTCTTC.

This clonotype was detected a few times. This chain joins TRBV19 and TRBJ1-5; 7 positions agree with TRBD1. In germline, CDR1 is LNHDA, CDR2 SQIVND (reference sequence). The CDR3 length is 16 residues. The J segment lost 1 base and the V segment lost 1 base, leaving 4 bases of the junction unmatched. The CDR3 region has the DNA TGTGCCAGTAGTATAGTCACAGGGGCGAGCAATCAGCCCCAGCATTTT. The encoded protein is CASSIVTGASNQPQHF.

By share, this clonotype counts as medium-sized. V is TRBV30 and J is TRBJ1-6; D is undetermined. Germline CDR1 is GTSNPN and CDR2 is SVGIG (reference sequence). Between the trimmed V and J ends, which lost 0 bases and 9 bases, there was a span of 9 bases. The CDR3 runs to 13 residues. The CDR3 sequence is CAWSVNPGSPLHF. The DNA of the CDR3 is TGTGCCTGGAGTGTAAATCCAGGTTCACCCCTCCACTTT.

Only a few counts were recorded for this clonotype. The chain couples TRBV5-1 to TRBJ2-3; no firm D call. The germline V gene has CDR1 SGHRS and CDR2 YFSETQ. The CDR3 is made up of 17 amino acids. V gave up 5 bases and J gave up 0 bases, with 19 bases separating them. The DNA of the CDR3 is TGCGCCAGCAGGCGTGATCCTGGGCAGCTCAGCACAGATACGCAGTATTTT. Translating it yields CASRRDPGQLSTDTQYF.

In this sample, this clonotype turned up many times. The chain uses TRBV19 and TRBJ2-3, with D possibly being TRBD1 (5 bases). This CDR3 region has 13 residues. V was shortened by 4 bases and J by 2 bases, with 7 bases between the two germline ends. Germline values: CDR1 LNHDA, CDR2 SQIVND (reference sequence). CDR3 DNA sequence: TGTGCCAGTAGTAGACAGATCACAGATACGCAGTATTTT. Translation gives CASSRQITDTQYF.

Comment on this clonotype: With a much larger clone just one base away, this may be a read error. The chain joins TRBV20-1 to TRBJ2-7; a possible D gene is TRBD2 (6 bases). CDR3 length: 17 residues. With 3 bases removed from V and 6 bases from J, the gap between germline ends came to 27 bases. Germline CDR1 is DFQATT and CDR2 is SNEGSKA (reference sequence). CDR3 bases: TGCAGTGCTAGGACGGATGAGCGACATGGGGCGCGGGGCGAGCAGTACTTC. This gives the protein CSARTDERHGARGEQYF.

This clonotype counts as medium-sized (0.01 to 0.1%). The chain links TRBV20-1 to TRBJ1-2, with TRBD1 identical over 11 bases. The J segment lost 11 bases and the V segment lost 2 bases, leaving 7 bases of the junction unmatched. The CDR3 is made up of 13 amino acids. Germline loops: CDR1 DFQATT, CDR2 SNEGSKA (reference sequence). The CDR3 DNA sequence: TGCAGTGCTAGACGGACAGGGGGCGAAGTTTACACCTTC. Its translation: CSARRTGGEVYTF.

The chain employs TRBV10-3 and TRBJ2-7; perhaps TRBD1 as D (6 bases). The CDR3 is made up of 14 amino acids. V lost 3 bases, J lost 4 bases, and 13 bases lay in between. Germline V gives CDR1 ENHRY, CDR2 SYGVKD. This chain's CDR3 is CAISDITGQYEQYF. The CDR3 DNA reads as TGTGCCATCAGTGATATAACAGGACAGTACGAGCAGTACTTC.

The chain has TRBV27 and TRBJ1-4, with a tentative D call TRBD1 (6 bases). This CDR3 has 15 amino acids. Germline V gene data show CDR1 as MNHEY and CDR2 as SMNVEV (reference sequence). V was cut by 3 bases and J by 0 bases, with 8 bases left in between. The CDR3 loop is CASSFRGPTNEKLFF. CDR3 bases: TGTGCCAGCAGTTTTCGGGGGCCAACTAATGAAAAACTGTTTTTT.

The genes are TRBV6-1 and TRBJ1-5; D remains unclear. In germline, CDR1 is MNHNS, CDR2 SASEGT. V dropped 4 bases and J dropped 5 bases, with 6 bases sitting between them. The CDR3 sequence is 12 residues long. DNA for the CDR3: TGTGCCAGCAGTGTGGGCTATCAGCCCCAGCATTTT. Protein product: CASSVGYQPQHF.

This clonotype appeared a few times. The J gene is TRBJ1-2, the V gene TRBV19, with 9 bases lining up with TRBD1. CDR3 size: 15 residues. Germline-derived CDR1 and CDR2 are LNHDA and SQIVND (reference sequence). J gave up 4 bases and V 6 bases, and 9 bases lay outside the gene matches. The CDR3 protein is CASRPTGGSVYGYTF. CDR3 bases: TGTGCCAGTAGACCGACAGGGGGGAGTGTCTATGGCTACACCTTC.

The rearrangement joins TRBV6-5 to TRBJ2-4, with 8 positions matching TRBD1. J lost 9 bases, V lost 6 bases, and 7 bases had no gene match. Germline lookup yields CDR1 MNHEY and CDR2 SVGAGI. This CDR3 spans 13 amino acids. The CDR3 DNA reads TGTGCCAGCAGAGGTCAGGGGGCGACCATTCAGTACTTC. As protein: CASRGQGATIQYF.

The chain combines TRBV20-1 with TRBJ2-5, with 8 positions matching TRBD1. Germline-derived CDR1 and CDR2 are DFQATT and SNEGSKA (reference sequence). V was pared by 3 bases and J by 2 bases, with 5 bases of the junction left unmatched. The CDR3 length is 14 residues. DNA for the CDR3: TGCAGTGCTAGCTCCCGACAGGGGCAAGAGACCCAGTACTTC. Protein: CSASSRQGQETQYF.

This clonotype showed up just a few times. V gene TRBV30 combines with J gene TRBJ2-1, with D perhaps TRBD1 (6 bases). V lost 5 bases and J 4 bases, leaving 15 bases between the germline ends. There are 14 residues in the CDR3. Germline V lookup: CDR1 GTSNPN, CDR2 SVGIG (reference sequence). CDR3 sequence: CAWDLRGGYNEQFF. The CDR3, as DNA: TGTGCCTGGGACCTCAGGGGCGGATACAATGAGCAGTTCTTC.